Listed here are 15 T cell receptor beta chains from one sample, sequenced in a study of Ad26.COV2.S vaccination and SARS-CoV-2 variants (dated by TCRdb to 2020 to 2022). The library relied on the immunoSEQ multiplex PCR assay. This is the immuneACCESS table as TCRdb keeps it, with only in-frame sequences that have V and J called. A part of the clones is gone; compared with another copy, unresolved V genes explain less than half, and the rest is unexplained. In this sample the table shows approximately 400,000 clones, approximately 84% of which occur a single time. In total, the top ten clones hold 2.5% to 3.5% of the sample. The treatment or condition tag for this specimen amounts to: around 19 received Ad26.COV2.S at low or high dose, single or two shots; about 5 received placebo; per-sample allocation not given. For vaccine and placebo recipients, the sequenced repertoires came from samples collected on day 63 after the first injection.

The sample in question was peripheral blood, obtained in a trial of Ad26.COV2.S vaccine versus placebo. The receptor source for this set is a person between 18 and 60 years old who received the Ad26.COV2.S COVID-19 vaccine or a placebo.

The chain combines TRBV18 with TRBJ2-7, with D perhaps TRBD1 or TRBD2 (7 bases each). Trimming stripped 5 bases from V and 6 bases from J, with 17 bases between. Germline V gives CDR1 KGHSH, CDR2 LQKENI. CDR3 length: 14 amino acids. The CDR3 is CASSGTGEGSEQYF. The CDR3 DNA is TGTGCCAGCTCAGGTACAGGGGAGGGCTCCGAGCAGTACTTC.

The rearrangement uses TRBV5-5 and TRBJ2-7, with D unresolved. CDR1 and CDR2 (germline): SGHKS, YYEKEE (reference sequence). V shed 4 bases and J shed 3 bases, with 5 bases lying between them. The CDR3 runs 11 residues. The CDR3 protein is CASSRLYEQYF. The CDR3 region has the DNA TGTGCCAGCAGCCGCCTCTACGAGCAGTACTTC.

CDR3 sequence: CASSRQEGCTQRLNQPQHF. The CDR3 DNA sequence: TGTGCCAGCAGTAGACAGGAGGGGTGTACCCAAAGGTTAAATCAGCCCCAGCATTTT. V usage is TRBV6-4 and J usage is TRBJ1-5, with D tentatively TRBD1 (6 bases). Germline V CDR1 and CDR2: MRHNA, SNTAGT. The V and J ends lost 5 bases and 4 bases respectively, with 27 bases between them. The CDR3 has 19 residues.

This clone was seen only a few times. The rearrangement joins TRBV9 to TRBJ1-3; 8 bases are a match to TRBD1. CDR1 and CDR2 (germline): SGDLS, YYNGEE. CDR3 length: 17 amino acids. The junction had 14 bases not matched to a gene; V was cut back by 3 bases and J by 6 bases. The CDR3 DNA reads as TGTGCCAGCAGCGCCCCGCCCACTGCAGGGGGCTCAAACACCATATATTTT. This encodes CASSAPPTAGGSNTIYF.

This CDR3 reads CASSEMMGQGIDEQFF. CDR3 sequence (DNA): TGTGCCAGCAGTGAAATGATGGGACAGGGTATAGATGAGCAGTTCTTC. The chain has TRBV6-1 and TRBJ2-1, with 9 bases lining up with TRBD1. This CDR3 contains 16 residues. After removal of 2 bases from V and 8 bases from J, the junction contained 10 bases not matched to a gene. CDR1 and CDR2 (germline): MNHNS, SASEGT.

The chain carries TRBV2 and TRBJ1-4; perhaps TRBD1 as D (5 bases). Trimming stripped 2 bases from V and 5 bases from J, with 9 bases between. Germline lookup yields CDR1 SNHLY and CDR2 FYNNEI. The CDR3 totals 14 residues. CDR3 in amino acids: CASSEMGGNEKLFF. The CDR3 DNA is TGTGCCAGCAGTGAAATGGGGGGGAATGAAAAACTGTTTTTT.

The V gene is TRBV27, the J gene TRBJ2-7, with 12 bases matching TRBD2. This CDR3 is built from 15 residues. Germline V CDR1 and CDR2: MNHEY, SMNVEV (reference sequence). Trimming removed 6 bases from V and 9 bases from J; junction bases left unmatched: 12. In DNA form, the CDR3 reads TGTGCCAGCAGATATACCCCGGGACTAGCGGGTGTGCAGTACTTC. It codes for CASRYTPGLAGVQYF.

The sample holds a few counts of this clone. This CDR3 is also generated by other DNA sequences in the sample. This chain joins TRBV6-4 and TRBJ2-2; D is unresolved. Looked up from germline, CDR1 is MRHNA and CDR2 is SNTAGT. V was trimmed by 2 bases and J by 3 bases, leaving 4 bases between them. CDR3 size: 13 residues. The CDR3 region has the DNA TGTGCCAGCAGTGACCGAGACACCGGGGAGCTGTTTTTT. Translation gives CASSDRDTGELFF.

The V and J genes are TRBV5-1 and TRBJ2-7; D call uncertain. The CDR3 spans 13 residues. Germline V gives CDR1 SGHRS, CDR2 YFSETQ. V lost 2 bases, J lost 0 bases, and 6 bases lay in between. The CDR3 here is CASSFTTSYEQYF. The CDR3 nucleotides read TGCGCCAGCAGCTTTACTACCTCCTACGAGCAGTACTTC.

The chain couples TRBV7-2 to TRBJ1-1; D is perhaps TRBD1 (6 bases). The V gene's germline CDR1 is SGHTA and CDR2 FQGNSA. V dropped 5 bases and J dropped 2 bases, with 12 bases sitting between them. The CDR3 has 14 residues. The chain's CDR3 is CASSAGQPNTEAFF. The CDR3, as DNA: TGTGCCAGCAGCGCGGGACAACCTAACACTGAAGCTTTCTTT.

The chain links TRBV5-1 to TRBJ1-1, with 10 bases that match TRBD1. Germline V gene data show CDR1 as SGHRS and CDR2 as YFSETQ. The length of the CDR3 is 19 residues. J lost 1 base, V lost 1 base, and 13 bases had no gene match. In nucleotides, the CDR3 is TGCGCCAGCAGCTTGTCTGGGACAGGGGTAAACCCTCAGAACACTGAAGCTTTCTTT. Translating gives CASSLSGTGVNPQNTEAFF.

This clone was found once. V and J are TRBV28 and TRBJ2-3; 8 nucleotides align to TRBD1. Unmatched junction bases numbered 7, after V lost 7 bases and J lost 1 base. Per the germline V gene, CDR1 is MDHEN and CDR2 is SYDVKM. The length of the CDR3 is 15 residues. CDR3 nucleotides: TGTGCCAGCAAACCTCAGGGGGCACGCACAGATACGCAGTATTTT. Translation gives CASKPQGARTDTQYF.

The chain carries TRBV5-1 and TRBJ2-1, with TRBD2 matching over 12 bases. Germline trimming cut 1 base from V and 11 bases from J; bases unmatched to any gene: 10. Germline CDR1 and CDR2: SGHRS and YFSETQ. The CDR3 loop spans 16 amino acids. The CDR3 region has the DNA TGCGCCAGCAGCTTGTTGGCTAGCGGGAGGGGGGAAAAGCAGTTCTTC. Its protein is CASSLLASGRGEKQFF. The full variable domain, in which reference TRBV5-1 and TRBJ2-1 provide the parts outside the CDR3, is KAGVTQTPRYLIKTRGQQVTLSCSPISGHRSVSWYQQTPGQGLQFLFEYFSETQRNKGNFPGRFSGRQFSNSRSEMNVSTLELGDSALYLCASSLLASGRGEKQFFGPGTRLTVL.

The chain uses TRBV4-1 and TRBJ2-5; 7 nucleotides match TRBD2. CDR3 length equals 17 residues. Trimming removed 1 base from V and 3 bases from J; junction bases left unmatched: 11. CDR1 is MGHRA, CDR2 YSYEKL, per germline. CDR3 bases: TGCGCCAGCAGCCAAGGGTTCCCTTTGGGGGGGGAAGAGACCCAGTACTTC. Encoded protein: CASSQGFPLGGEETQYF.

J is TRBJ2-3 and V is TRBV14; perhaps TRBD1 as D (6 bases). This CDR3 spans 16 amino acids. V lost 2 bases and J 3 bases, leaving 15 bases between the germline ends. Looked up from germline, CDR1 is SGHDN and CDR2 is FVKESK. CDR3 sequence: CASSQLLTGTTDTQYF. The CDR3 DNA follows: TGTGCCAGCAGCCAACTCCTGACAGGAACTACAGATACGCAGTATTTT.